This entry concerns a single T cell receptor (beta chain). This specimen belongs to a study of blood T cells in healthy people across ages. About the study: Template switching caught about one barcoded beta molecule for each two T cells.

The authors isolated at least 6.5 million PBMCs per sample. Next came a second PCR, run for about 7 to 12 cycles, which used a sample-barcoded 5' primer along with a J-beta primer mix. TCRdb re-called the 5' RACE reads with MiXCR, one entry per CDR3 protein. The repertoire consists of 760,000 or so distinct CDR3 sequences, with around 25% occurring once and the leading ten covering just under 9.5%. Trimming stripped 3 bases from V and 0 bases from J, with 9 bases between. The CDR3 consists of 15 residues. Germline CDR1 is SEHNR and CDR2 is FQNEAQ (reference sequence). This sample also belongs to another study, concerning T cells of mothers and their children. That paper adds: The donor cohort consisted of a few healthy Caucasian mothers and their six children. Overlap ran slightly, non-significantly higher for related than unrelated mother-child pairs.

The sequence was collected from a boy aged 10-17 years in good health. Specimen: blood. This chain uses TRBV7-9 with TRBJ1-3; D may be TRBD1 (5 bases). CDR3 residues: CASSFDGGSGNTIYF. CDR3 in DNA: TGTGCCAGCAGCTTCGACGGGGGCTCTGGAAACACCATATATTTT.